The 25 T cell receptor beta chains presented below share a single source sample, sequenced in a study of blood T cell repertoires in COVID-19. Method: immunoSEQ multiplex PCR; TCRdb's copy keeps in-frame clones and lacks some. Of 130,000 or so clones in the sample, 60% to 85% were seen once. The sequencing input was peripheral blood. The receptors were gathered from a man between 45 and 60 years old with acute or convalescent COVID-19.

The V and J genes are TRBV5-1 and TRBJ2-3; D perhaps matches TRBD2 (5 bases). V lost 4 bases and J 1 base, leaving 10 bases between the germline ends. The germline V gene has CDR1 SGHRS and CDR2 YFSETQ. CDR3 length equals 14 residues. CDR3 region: CASSGRTGTDTQYF. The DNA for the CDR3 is TGCGCCAGCAGCGGGCGGACTGGCACAGATACGCAGTATTTT.

The DNA of the CDR3 is TGTGCCAGCAGCCAGGGACAGGACTATGGCTACACCTTC. It translates to CASSQGQDYGYTF. The chain carries TRBV14 and TRBJ1-2; 8 nucleotides align to TRBD1. CDR1 is SGHDN and CDR2 is FVKESK in the germline V gene. V lost 3 bases, J lost 3 bases, and 0 bases stayed unmatched. This CDR3 spans 13 amino acids. The full variable domain, its missing parts supplied by reference TRBV14 and TRBJ1-2, is EAGVTQFPSHSVIEKGQTVTLRCDPISGHDNLYWYRRVMGKEIKFLLHFVKESKQDESGMPNNRFLAERTGGTYSTLKVQPAELEDSGVYFCASSQGQDYGYTFGSGTRLTVV.

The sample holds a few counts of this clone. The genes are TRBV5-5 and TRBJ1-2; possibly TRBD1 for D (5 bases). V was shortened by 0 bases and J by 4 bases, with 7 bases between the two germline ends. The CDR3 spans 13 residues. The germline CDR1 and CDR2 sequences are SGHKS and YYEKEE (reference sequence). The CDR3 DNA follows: TGTGCCAGCAGCTTGGGACAGAGCTATGGCTACACCTTC. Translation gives CASSLGQSYGYTF.

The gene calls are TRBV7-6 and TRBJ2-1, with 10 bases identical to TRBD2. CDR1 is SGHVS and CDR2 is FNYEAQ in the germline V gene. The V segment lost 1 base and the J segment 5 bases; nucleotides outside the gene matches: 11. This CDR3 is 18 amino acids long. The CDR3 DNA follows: TGTGCCAGCAGCTTAGAATCAGCGGGGGGGCTCTTGGACAATGAGCAGTTCTTC. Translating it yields CASSLESAGGLLDNEQFF.

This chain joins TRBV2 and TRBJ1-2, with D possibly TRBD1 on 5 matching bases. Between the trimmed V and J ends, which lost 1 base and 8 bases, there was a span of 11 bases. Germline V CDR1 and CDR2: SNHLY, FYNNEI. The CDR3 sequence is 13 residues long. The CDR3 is CASSEGQGRGYTF. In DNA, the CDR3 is TGTGCCAGCAGTGAAGGGCAGGGCCGAGGCTACACCTTC. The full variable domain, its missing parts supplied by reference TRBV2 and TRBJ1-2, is EPEVTQTPSHQVTQMGQEVILRCVPISNHLYFYWYRQILGQKVEFLVSFYNNEISEKSEIFDDQFSVERPDGSNFTLKIRSTKLEDSAMYFCASSEGQGRGYTFGSGTRLTVV.

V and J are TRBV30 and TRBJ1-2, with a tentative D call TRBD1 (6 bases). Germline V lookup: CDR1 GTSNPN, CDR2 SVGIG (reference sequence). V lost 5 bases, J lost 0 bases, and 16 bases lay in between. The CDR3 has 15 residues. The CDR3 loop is CAWRRPTGPNYGYTF. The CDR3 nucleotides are TGTGCCTGGCGCCGGCCGACAGGCCCTAACTATGGCTACACCTTC.

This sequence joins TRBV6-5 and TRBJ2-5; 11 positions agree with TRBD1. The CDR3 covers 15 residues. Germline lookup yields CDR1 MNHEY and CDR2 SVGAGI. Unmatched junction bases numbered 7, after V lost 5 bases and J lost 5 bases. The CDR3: CASSMDRGRGETQYF. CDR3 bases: TGTGCCAGCAGTATGGACAGGGGGCGCGGTGAGACCCAGTACTTC.

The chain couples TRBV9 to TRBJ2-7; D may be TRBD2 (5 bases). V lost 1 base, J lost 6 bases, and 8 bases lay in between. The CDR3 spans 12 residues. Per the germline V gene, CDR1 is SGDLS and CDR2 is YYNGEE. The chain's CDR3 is CASSVNSGEQYF. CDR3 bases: TGTGCCAGCAGCGTAAACAGCGGCGAGCAGTACTTC. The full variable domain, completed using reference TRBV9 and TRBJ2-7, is DSGVTQTPKHLITATGQRVTLRCSPRSGDLSVYWYQQSLDQGLQFLIQYYNGEERAKGNILERFSAQQFPDLHSELNLSSLELGDSALYFCASSVNSGEQYFGPGTRLTVT.

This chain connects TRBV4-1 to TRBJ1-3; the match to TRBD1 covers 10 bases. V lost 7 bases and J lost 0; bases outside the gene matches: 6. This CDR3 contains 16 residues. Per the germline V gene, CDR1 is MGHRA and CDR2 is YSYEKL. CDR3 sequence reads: CASTRTGGNSGNTIYF. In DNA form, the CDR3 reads TGCGCCAGCACCCGGACAGGGGGGAACTCTGGAAACACCATATATTTT.

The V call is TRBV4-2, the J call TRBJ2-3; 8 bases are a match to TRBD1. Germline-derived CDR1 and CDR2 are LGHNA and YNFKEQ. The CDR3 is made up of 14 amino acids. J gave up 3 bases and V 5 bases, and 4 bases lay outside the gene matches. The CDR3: CASSSRTGTDTQYF. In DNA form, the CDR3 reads TGTGCCAGCAGCTCCAGGACAGGGACAGATACGCAGTATTTT.

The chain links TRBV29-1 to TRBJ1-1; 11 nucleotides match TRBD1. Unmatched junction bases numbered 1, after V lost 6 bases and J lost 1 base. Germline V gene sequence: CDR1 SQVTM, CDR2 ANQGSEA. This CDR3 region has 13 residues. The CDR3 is CSVDRGPNTEAFF. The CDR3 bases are TGCAGCGTGGACAGGGGGCCGAACACTGAAGCTTTCTTT.

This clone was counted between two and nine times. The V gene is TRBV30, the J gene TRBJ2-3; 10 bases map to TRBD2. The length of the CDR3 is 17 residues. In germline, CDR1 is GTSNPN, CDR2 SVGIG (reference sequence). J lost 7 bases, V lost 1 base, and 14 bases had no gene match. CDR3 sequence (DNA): TGTGCCTGGAGTGCACTTCCGGGACTAGCGCGTGGAAATACGCAGTATTTT. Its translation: CAWSALPGLARGNTQYF.

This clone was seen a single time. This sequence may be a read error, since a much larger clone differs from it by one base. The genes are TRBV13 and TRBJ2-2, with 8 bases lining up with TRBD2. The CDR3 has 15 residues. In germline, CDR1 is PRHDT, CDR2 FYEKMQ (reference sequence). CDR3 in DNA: TGTGCCCGCAGGGGCCGGGGGGGCGCCACCGGGGAGCTGTTTTTT. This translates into CARRGRGGATGELFF.

The chain's CDR3 is CASMGLWGTDTQYF. As DNA, the CDR3 is TGCGCCAGCATGGGCCTCTGGGGCACAGATACGCAGTATTTT. The genes are TRBV5-1 and TRBJ2-3, with D unclear. The CDR3 totals 14 residues. CDR1 is SGHRS and CDR2 is YFSETQ in the germline V gene. Trimming removed 6 bases from V and 1 base from J, with 12 bases in between.

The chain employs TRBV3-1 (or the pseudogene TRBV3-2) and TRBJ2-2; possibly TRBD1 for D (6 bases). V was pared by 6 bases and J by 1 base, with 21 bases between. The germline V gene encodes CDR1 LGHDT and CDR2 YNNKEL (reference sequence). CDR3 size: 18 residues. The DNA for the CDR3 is TGTGCCAGCAGTCACAACCCCTCCGGGACAATGAACACCGGGGAGCTGTTTTTT. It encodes CASSHNPSGTMNTGELFF.

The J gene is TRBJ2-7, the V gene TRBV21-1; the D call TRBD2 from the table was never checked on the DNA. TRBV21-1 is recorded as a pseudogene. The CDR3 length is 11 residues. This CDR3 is CASRLSLEQYV. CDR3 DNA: TGTGCCAGCCGCCTTAGCCTCGAGCAGTACGTC.

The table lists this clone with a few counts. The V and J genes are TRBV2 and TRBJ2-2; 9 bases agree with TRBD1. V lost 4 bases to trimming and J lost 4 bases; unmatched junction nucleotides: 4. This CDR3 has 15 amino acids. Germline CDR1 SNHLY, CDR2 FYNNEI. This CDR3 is CASSGDRVITGELFF. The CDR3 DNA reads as TGTGCCAGCAGTGGGGACAGGGTTATCACCGGGGAGCTGTTTTTT.

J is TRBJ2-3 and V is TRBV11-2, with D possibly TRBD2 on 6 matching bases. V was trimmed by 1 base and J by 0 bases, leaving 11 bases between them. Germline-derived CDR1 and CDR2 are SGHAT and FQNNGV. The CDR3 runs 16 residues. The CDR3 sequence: CASSLVRGTSTDTQYF. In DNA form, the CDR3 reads TGTGCCAGCAGCTTAGTCCGAGGGACTAGCACAGATACGCAGTATTTT.

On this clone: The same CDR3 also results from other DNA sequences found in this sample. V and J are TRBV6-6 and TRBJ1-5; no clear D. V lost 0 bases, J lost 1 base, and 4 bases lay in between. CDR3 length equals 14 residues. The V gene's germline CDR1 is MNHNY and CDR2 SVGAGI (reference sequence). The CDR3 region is CASSYSSSNQPQHF. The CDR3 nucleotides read TGTGCCAGCAGTTACTCGAGCAGCAATCAGCCCCAGCATTTT.

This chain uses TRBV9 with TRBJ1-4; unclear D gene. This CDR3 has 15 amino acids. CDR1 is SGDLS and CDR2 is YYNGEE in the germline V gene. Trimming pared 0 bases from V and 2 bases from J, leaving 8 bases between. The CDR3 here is CASSVAMNTNEKLFF. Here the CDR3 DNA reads TGTGCCAGCAGCGTAGCTATGAATACTAATGAAAAACTGTTTTTT. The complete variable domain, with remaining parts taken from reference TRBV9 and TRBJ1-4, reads DSGVTQTPKHLITATGQRVTLRCSPRSGDLSVYWYQQSLDQGLQFLIQYYNGEERAKGNILERFSAQQFPDLHSELNLSSLELGDSALYFCASSVAMNTNEKLFFGSGTQLSVL.

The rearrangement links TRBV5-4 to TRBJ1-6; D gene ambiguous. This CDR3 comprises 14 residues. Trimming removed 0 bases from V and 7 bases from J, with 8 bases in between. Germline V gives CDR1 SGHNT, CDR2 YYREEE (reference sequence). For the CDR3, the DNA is TGTGCCAGCAGCTTGGACGCAAGCAATTCACCCCTCCACTTT. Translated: CASSLDASNSPLHF.

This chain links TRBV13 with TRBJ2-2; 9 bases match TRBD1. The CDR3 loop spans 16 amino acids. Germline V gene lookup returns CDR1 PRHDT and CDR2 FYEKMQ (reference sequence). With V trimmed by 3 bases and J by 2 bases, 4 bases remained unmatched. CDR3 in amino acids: CASSFGTGHNTGELFF. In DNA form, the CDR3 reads TGTGCCAGCAGCTTTGGGACAGGGCATAACACCGGGGAGCTGTTTTTT.

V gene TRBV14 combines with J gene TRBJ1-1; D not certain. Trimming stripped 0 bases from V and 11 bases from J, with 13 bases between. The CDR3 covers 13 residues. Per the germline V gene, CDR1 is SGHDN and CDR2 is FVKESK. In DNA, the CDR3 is TGTGCCAGCAGCCAAGATATCCCCGGTAAGGCTTTCTTT. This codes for CASSQDIPGKAFF.

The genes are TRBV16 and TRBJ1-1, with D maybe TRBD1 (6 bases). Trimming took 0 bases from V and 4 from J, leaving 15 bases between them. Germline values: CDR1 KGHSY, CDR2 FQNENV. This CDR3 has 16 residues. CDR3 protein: CASSQSVARQVTEAFF. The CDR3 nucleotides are TGTGCCAGCAGCCAATCGGTAGCCCGACAGGTCACTGAAGCTTTCTTT.

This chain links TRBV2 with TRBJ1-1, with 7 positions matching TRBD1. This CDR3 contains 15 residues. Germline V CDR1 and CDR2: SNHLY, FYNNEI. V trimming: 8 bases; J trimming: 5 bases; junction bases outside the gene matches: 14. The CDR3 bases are TGTGCCAGCTCCTCAGACAGGGTTATAGGAACTGAAGCTTTCTTT. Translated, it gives CASSSDRVIGTEAFF.